Here is one T cell receptor (beta chain) with its context. The protocol was immunoSEQ multiplex PCR, while the TCRdb copy is restricted to in-frame clones and leaves out a portion. The data hold approximately 100,000 clones, with about 86% observed a single time. With 6 bases removed from V and 3 bases from J, the gap between germline ends came to 23 bases. Germline values: CDR1 MNHEY, CDR2 SMNVEV (reference sequence). The CDR3 is made up of 18 amino acids. Across about two dozen US areas, participants ranged in age from about 18 to 90 years. The recovered donors of Cohort 3 showed two negative PCRs, clearance, or symptom resolution. These data are taken from a study of blood T cell repertoires in COVID-19.

This clonotype originated in a woman in her forties or fifties who had recovered from COVID-19. The sample was PBMCs or T cells enriched from blood (not recorded which). The chain combines TRBV27 with TRBJ2-2; TRBD1 might be the D (6 bases). For the CDR3, the DNA is TGTGCCAGCAGACAACGAGGGGGTTATAGTCAGGACACCGGGGAGCTGTTTTTT. Its translation: CASRQRGGYSQDTGELFF.